The 10 T cell receptor beta chains presented below share a single source sample, sequenced in a study of cytomegalovirus exposure and HLA in healthy donors. The PCR used 60 Vbeta and 13 Jbeta primers. Generated by immunoSEQ multiplex PCR, the TCRdb table keeps only in-frame clones and is missing some. The sample shows roughly 110,000 clones, about 80% of them seen only once. Sequenced input: PBMCs. The source of these receptors is a female donor in good health and CMV-seronegative.

V gene TRBV5-1 combines with J gene TRBJ2-1; possible D gene TRBD1, 6 bases. Trimming took off 6 bases at V and 5 bases at J, with 12 bases between the two ends. The CDR3 contains 13 residues. CDR1 and CDR2 (germline): SGHRS, YFSETQ. In nucleotides, the CDR3 is TGCGCCAGCAAAGAGGGGGAAGACAATGAGCAGTTCTTC. Protein product: CASKEGEDNEQFF.

This clone was detected a few times. The V gene is TRBV5-1, the J gene TRBJ1-1; D is ambiguous. Germline V lookup: CDR1 SGHRS, CDR2 YFSETQ. This CDR3 is built from 12 residues. V was pared by 0 bases and J by 4 bases, with 4 bases between. CDR3 in amino acids: CASSLVRTEAFF. DNA of the CDR3: TGCGCCAGCAGCTTGGTTCGCACTGAAGCTTTCTTT. The full variable domain, rest sourced from reference TRBV5-1 and TRBJ1-1, is KAGVTQTPRYLIKTRGQQVTLSCSPISGHRSVSWYQQTPGQGLQFLFEYFSETQRNKGNFPGRFSGRQFSNSRSEMNVSTLELGDSALYLCASSLVRTEAFFGQGTRLTVV.

The chain combines TRBV5-6 with TRBJ2-1; TRBD2 matches 8 bases. V gave up 1 base and J gave up 4 bases; unmatched junction bases: 7. Germline values: CDR1 SGHDT, CDR2 YYEEEE. CDR3 length: 16 residues. The CDR3 DNA reads as TGTGCCAGCAGCTTGTGGGGGCGGGGGGCGTACAATGAGCAGTTCTTC. Protein: CASSLWGRGAYNEQFF.

The chain joins TRBV5-6 to TRBJ2-5, with 8 nucleotides matching TRBD1. Germline loops: CDR1 SGHDT, CDR2 YYEEEE. V trimming: 4 bases; J trimming: 5 bases; junction bases outside the gene matches: 16. The CDR3 runs 17 residues. This CDR3 is CASSLGARRTGLETQYF. The CDR3 region has the DNA TGTGCCAGCAGCCTGGGGGCCCGCCGGACAGGGTTGGAGACCCAGTACTTC.

There are a few counts of this clone. CDR3: CASSQELGVYEQYF. CDR3 nucleotide sequence: TGTGCCAGCAGCCAAGAGCTAGGCGTCTACGAGCAGTACTTC. This chain joins TRBV4-2 and TRBJ2-7; the D is unclear. V dropped 0 bases and J dropped 3 bases, with 9 bases sitting between them. Per germline, CDR1 LGHNA and CDR2 YNFKEQ. CDR3 length: 14 residues.

In regard to this clone: A read error may produce the germline difference seen at one junction end. The chain has TRBV6-5 and TRBJ1-2, with TRBD1 matching over 9 bases. This CDR3 comprises 14 residues. The germline gives CDR1 MNHEY, CDR2 SVGAGI. The CDR3 sequence: CASSITGQGSTASF. CDR3 coding DNA: TGTGCCAGCAGCATCACGGGACAGGGCTCTACGGCGTCCTTC.

V and J are TRBV2 and TRBJ2-1; possible D gene TRBD1, 6 bases. CDR1 and CDR2 (germline): SNHLY, FYNNEI. The CDR3 extends over 13 amino acids. The V end was cut by 4 bases, the J end by 8 bases, with 12 bases between. CDR3 sequence: CASSVGARDEQFF. Written as DNA, the CDR3 is TGTGCCAGCAGTGTGGGGGCGCGGGATGAGCAGTTCTTC.

The chain uses TRBV11-3 and TRBJ2-5; unclear D gene. The CDR3 length is 15 residues. CDR1 is SGHNT, CDR2 YENEEA, per germline. Between the trimmed V and J ends, which lost 5 bases and 1 base, there was a span of 14 bases. The DNA of the CDR3 is TGTGCCAGCAGCCCAGGCGTTGTTTCCCAAGAGACCCAGTACTTC. It is translated as CASSPGVVSQETQYF. Full variable domain (rest looked up from reference TRBV11-3 and TRBJ2-5): EAGVVQSPRYKIIEKKQPVAFWCNPISGHNTLYWYLQNLGQGPELLIRYENEEAVDDSQLPKDRFSAERLKGVDSTLKIQPAELGDSAVYLCASSPGVVSQETQYFGPGTRLLVL.

The chain employs TRBV10-2 and TRBJ2-3; no firm D call. V was cut by 8 bases and J by 6 bases, with 9 bases left in between. Germline-derived CDR1 and CDR2 are WSHSY and SAAADI. CDR3 length: 11 amino acids. The CDR3 loop reads CASGVGDTQYF. The CDR3 DNA reads TGCGCCAGCGGAGTCGGGGATACGCAGTATTTT.

The chain has TRBV5-4 and TRBJ2-1; 10 nucleotides agree with TRBD2. Germline lookup yields CDR1 SGHNT and CDR2 YYREEE (reference sequence). This CDR3 spans 17 amino acids. Trimming at V came to 0 bases and at J to 7 bases, leaving 10 bases not matched to a gene. CDR3 DNA: TGTGCCAGCAGCTTGGTTTTTCGAGCGGGGGGGCATAATGAGCAGTTCTTC. It yields the protein CASSLVFRAGGHNEQFF.